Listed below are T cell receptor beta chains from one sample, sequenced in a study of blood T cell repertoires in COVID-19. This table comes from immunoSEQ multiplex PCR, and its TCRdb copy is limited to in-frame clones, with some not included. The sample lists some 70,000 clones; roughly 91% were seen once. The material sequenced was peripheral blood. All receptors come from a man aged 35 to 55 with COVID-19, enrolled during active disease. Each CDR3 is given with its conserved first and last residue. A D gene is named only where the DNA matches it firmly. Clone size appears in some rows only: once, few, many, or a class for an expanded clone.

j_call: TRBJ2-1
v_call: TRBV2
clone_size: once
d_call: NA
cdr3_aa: CASSADNNEQFF
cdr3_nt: TGTGCCAGCAGCGCTGACAACAATGAGCAGTTCTTC

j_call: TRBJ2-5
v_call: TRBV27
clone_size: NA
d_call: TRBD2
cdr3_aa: CASSTGLAEGETQYF
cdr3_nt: TGTGCCAGCAGCACGGGACTAGCGGAGGGAGAGACCCAGTACTTC

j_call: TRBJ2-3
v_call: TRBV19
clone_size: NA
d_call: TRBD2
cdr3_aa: CASSSSAGEDTQYF
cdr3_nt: TGTGCCAGTAGTTCCTCTGCGGGGGAAGATACGCAGTATTTT

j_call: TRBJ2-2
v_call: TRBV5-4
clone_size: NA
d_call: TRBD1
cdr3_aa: CASSEGQVGTGELFF
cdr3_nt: TGTGCCAGCAGCGAGGGACAGGTCGGGACCGGGGAGCTGTTTTTT

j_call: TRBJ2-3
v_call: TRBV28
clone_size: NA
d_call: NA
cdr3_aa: CASSSSQGGADTQYF
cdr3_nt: TGTGCCAGCAGTTCCTCACAGGGAGGGGCAGATACGCAGTATTTT

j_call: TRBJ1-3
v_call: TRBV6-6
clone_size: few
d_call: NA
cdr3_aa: CASSYSTVYNTIYF
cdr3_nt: TGTGCCAGCAGTTACTCGACAGTGTACAACACCATATATTTT

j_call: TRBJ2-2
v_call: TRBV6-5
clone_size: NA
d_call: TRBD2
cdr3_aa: CASGPGGAGELFF
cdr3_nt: TGTGCCAGCGGGCCGGGAGGGGCCGGGGAGCTGTTTTTT

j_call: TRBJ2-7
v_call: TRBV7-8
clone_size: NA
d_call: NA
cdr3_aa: CASRVGGGRSYEQYF
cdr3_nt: TGTGCCAGCAGGGTGGGAGGGGGTCGATCCTACGAGCAGTACTTC

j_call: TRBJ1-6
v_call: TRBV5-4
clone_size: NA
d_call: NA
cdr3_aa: CASSPTGGSPLHF
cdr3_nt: TGTGCCAGCAGCCCCACGGGGGGATCACCCCTCCACTTT

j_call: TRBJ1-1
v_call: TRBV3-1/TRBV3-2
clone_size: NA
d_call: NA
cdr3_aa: CASSLEGGGFGAFF
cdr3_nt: TGTGCCAGCAGCCTCGAGGGGGGAGGGTTCGGGGCTTTCTTT

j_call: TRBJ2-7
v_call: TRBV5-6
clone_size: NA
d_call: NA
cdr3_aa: CASSPSGLEQYF
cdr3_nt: TGTGCCAGCAGCCCGTCAGGCCTCGAGCAGTACTTC

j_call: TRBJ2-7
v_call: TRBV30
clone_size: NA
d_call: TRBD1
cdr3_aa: CACERTGAYEQYF
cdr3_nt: TGTGCCTGCGAAAGGACAGGGGCCTACGAGCAGTACTTC

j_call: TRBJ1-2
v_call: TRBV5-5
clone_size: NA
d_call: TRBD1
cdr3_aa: CASSLVAFGGQGGYGYTF
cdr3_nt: TGTGCCAGCAGCTTGGTAGCTTTCGGGGGACAGGGGGGCTATGGCTACACCTTC

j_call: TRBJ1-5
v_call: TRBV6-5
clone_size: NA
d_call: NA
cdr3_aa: CASRKQGNQPQHF
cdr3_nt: TGTGCCAGCAGAAAGCAGGGGAATCAGCCCCAGCATTTT

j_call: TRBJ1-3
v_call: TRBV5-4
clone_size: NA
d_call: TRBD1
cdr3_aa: CASSWGTGQDSGNTIYF
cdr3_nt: TGTGCCAGCAGCTGGGGGACAGGGCAAGACTCTGGAAACACCATATATTTT

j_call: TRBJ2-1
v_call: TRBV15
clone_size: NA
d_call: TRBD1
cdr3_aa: CATSRPGQGNNEQFF
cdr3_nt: TGTGCCACCAGCAGACCGGGACAGGGAAACAATGAGCAGTTCTTC

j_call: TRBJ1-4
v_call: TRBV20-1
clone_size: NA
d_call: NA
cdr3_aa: CSASSRVGEKLFF
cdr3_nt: TGCAGTGCTAGTTCCAGGGTTGGCGAAAAACTGTTTTTT

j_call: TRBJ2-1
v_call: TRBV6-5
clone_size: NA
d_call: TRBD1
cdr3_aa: CASSRTGTAYNEQFF
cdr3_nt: TGTGCCAGCAGCCGAACCGGGACAGCCTACAATGAGCAGTTCTTC

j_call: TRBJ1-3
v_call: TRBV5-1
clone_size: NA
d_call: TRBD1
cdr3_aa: CASSLPDRVGNTIYF
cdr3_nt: TGCGCCAGCAGCTTGCCGGACAGGGTCGGAAACACCATATATTTT

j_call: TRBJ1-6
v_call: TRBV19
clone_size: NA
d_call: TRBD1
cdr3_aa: CASSTPGQGILLHF
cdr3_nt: TGTGCCAGTAGTACTCCGGGACAGGGAATCCTCCTCCACTTT

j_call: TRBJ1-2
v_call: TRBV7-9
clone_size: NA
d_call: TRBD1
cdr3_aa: CASANQDRGWRDYGYTF
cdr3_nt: TGTGCCAGCGCGAACCAGGACAGGGGATGGAGGGACTATGGCTACACCTTC

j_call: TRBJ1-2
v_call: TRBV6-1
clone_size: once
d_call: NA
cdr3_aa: CASSEGQGNYGYTF
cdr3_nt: TGTGCCAGCAGTGAGGGCCAGGGCAACTATGGCTACACCTTC

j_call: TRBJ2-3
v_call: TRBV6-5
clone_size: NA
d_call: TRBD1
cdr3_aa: CASSYMGQGADTQYF
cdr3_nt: TGTGCCAGCAGTTACATGGGACAGGGGGCCGATACGCAGTATTTT

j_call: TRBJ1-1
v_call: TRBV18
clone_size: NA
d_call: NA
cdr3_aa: CASGMEGSTEAFF
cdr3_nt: TGTGCCAGCGGTATGGAGGGGTCCACTGAAGCTTTCTTT

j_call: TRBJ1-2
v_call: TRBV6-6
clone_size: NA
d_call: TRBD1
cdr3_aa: CASRPGQSLYGYTF
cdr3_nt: TGTGCCAGCAGACCGGGACAGAGCCTCTATGGCTACACCTTC

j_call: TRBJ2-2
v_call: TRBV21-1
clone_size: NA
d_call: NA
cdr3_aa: CASVGYRGRWPTGELFF
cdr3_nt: TGTGCCAGCGTAGGTTACAGGGGGCGTTGGCCCACCGGGGAGCTGTTTTTT

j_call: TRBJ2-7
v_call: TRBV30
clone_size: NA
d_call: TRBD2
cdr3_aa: CAWDLAGGPLYEQYF
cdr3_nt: TGTGCCTGGGACCTAGCGGGGGGGCCGCTGTACGAGCAGTACTTC

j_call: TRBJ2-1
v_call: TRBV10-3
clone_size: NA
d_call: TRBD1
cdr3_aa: CAISESGGAYNEQFF
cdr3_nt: TGTGCCATCAGTGAGTCAGGGGGCGCATACAATGAGCAGTTCTTC

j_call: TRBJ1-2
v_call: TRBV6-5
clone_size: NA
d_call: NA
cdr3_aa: CATRAAHYGYTF
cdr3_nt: TGTGCCACCAGGGCGGCTCACTATGGCTACACCTTC

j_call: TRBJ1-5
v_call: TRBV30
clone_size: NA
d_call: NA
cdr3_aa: CAWGKGISNQPQHF
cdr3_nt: TGTGCCTGGGGAAAGGGGATTAGCAATCAGCCCCAGCATTTT

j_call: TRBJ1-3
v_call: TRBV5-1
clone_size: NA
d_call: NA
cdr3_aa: CASSGTDFGNTIYF
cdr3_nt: TGCGCCAGCAGCGGCACAGATTTCGGAAACACCATATATTTT

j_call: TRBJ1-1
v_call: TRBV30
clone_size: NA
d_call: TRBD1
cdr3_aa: CAWSALTGGTEAFF
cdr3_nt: TGTGCCTGGAGTGCCCTAACAGGGGGCACTGAAGCTTTCTTT

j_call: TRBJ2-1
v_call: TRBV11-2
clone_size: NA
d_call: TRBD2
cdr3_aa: CASSLDLPGLAAGDEQFF
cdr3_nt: TGTGCCAGCAGCTTAGACCTACCGGGACTAGCGGCTGGGGATGAGCAGTTCTTC

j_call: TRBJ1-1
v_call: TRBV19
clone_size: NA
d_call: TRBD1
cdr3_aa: CASSRQGNTEAFF
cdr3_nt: TGTGCCAGTAGCCGACAGGGTAACACTGAAGCTTTCTTT

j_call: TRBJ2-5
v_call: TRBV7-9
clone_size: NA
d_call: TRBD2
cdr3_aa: CASTFGGGRQETQYF
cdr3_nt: TGTGCCAGCACCTTTGGGGGAGGGCGACAAGAGACCCAGTACTTC

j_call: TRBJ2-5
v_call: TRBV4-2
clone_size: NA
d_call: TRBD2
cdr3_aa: CASSPRILAGGDPMDRLPETQYF
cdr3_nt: TGTGCCAGCAGCCCAAGGATCTTAGCGGGGGGCGACCCAATGGATCGCCTCCCAGAGACCCAGTACTTC

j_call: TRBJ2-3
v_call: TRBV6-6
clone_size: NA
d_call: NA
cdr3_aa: CASRAFGGGSDTQYF
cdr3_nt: TGTGCCAGCAGGGCGTTTGGAGGGGGCTCAGATACGCAGTATTTT

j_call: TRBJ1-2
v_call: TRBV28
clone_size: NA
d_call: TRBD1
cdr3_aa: CASSPTDRGVGYTF
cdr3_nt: TGTGCCAGCAGTCCGACCGACAGGGGGGTTGGCTACACCTTC

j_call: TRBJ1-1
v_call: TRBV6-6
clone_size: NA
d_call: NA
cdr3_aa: CASSYNRYTEAFF
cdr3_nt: TGTGCCAGCAGTTATAATCGGTACACTGAAGCTTTCTTT